This T cell receptor (beta chain) was documented in a study of human T cells and chemical hapten exposure. Points from the study as a whole: More PT1 expanded TCRs went with higher patch test scores.

This clonotype was picked up a small number of times. Its antigen is currently unknown. Time point: patch test 1, 2 weeks after DPC sensitization. The treatment here: therapeutic diphenylcyclopropenone sensitization with weekly scalp DPC. CDR1 and CDR2 (germline): MNHEY, SVGEGT. The CDR3 sequence is 23 residues long. V was pared by 2 bases and J by 3 bases, with 20 bases of the junction left unmatched. TCRdb re-called the RACE reads with MiXCR, one entry per CDR3 protein. This table has about 360,000 distinct CDR3 sequences, approximately 5% appearing once. The gene calls are TRBV6-2 or TRBV6-3 and TRBJ2-2; 14 bases are a match to TRBD2. This TCR was recovered from a woman aged 50 to 65 with alopecia areata. Some clones in this sample may be carry-over from other donors' samples. Sequenced material: whole blood, taken in connection with sensitization to the hapten diphenylcyclopropenone (DPC). This CDR3 reads CASSYPDPLEPGLAGEDTGELFF. In DNA form, the CDR3 reads TGTGCCAGCAGTTACCCTGACCCCCTCGAACCGGGACTAGCGGGAGAGGACACCGGGGAGCTGTTTTTT.